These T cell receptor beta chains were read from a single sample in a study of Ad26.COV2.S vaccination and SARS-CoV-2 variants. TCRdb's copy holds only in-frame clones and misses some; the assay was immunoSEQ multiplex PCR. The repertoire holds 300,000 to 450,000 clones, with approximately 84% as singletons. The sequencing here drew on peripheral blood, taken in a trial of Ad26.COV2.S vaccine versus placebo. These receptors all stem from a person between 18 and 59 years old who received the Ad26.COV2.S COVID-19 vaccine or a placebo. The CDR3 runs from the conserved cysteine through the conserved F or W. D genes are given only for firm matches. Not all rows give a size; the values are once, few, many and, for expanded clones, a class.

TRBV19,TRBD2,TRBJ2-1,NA,CASRILAGAYNEQFF,TGTGCCAGTAGGATTCTAGCGGGGGCTTACAATGAGCAGTTCTTC
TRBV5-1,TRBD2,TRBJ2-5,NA,CASSFAGLVGETQYF,TGCGCCAGCAGCTTTGCCGGACTAGTCGGAGAGACCCAGTACTTC
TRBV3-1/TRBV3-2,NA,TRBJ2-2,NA,CASSQGTPRTWTGELFF,TGTGCCAGCAGCCAAGGCACCCCGCGGACCTGGACCGGGGAGCTGTTTTTT
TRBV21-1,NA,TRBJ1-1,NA,CASSKILSGTTEAFF,TGTGCCAGCAGCAAAATTCTCTCAGGGACCACTGAAGCTTTCTTT
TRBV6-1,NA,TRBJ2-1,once,CASSEGSSWYNEQFF,TGTGCCAGCAGTGAAGGATCCTCTTGGTACAATGAGCAGTTCTTC
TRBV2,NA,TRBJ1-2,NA,CASRTDRLPNYGYTF,TGTGCCAGCAGAACAGACAGACTGCCTAATTATGGCTACACCTTC
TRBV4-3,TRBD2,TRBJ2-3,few,CASSQAIAGFDTQYF,TGCGCCAGCAGCCAAGCGATAGCGGGGTTCGATACGCAGTATTTT
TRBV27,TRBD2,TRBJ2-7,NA,CASSSELAGSRQYF,TGTGCCAGCAGTTCTGAACTAGCGGGGTCTAGGCAGTACTTC
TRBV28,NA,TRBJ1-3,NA,CASISSGNTIYF,TGTGCCAGCATATCATCTGGAAACACCATATATTTT
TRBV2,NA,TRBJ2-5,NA,CASTRLETQYF,TGTGCCAGCACGAGATTAGAGACCCAGTACTTC
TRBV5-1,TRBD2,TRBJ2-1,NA,CASSLVGTSGNEQFF,TGCGCCAGCAGCTTGGTCGGGACTAGCGGCAATGAGCAGTTCTTC
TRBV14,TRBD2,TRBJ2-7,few,CASSPFFGQETSGSSYEQYF,TGTGCCAGCAGCCCTTTTTTTGGACAGGAGACTAGCGGGAGCTCCTACGAGCAGTACTTC
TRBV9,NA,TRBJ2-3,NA,CASSPGRQPADTQYF,TGTGCCAGCAGCCCGGGACGGCAACCAGCAGATACGCAGTATTTT
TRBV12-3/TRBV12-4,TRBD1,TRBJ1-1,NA,CASRLDRVSFF,TGTGCCAGCAGGTTGGACAGGGTTAGTTTCTTT
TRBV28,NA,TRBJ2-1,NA,CASLSTYNEQFF,TGTGCCAGCTTGAGTACCTACAATGAGCAGTTCTTC
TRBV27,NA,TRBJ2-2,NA,CASSLSGQSLATGELFF,TGTGCCAGCAGTTTATCAGGGCAGTCCCTGGCCACCGGGGAGCTGTTTTTT
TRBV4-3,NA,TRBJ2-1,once,CASSQFPENEQFF,TGCGCCAGCAGCCAATTTCCAGAAAATGAGCAGTTCTTC
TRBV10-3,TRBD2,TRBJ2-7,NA,CAISPLSGRSGHEQYF,TGTGCCATCAGTCCCCTTAGCGGGAGGTCGGGTCACGAGCAGTACTTC
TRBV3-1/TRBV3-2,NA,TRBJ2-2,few,CASSQEGKVVTGELFF,TGTGCCAGCAGCCAAGAGGGGAAGGTGGTCACCGGGGAGCTGTTTTTT
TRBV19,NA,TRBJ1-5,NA,CASSNGGGRSQPQHF,TGTGCCAGTAGTAATGGGGGGGGTAGAAGTCAGCCCCAGCATTTT
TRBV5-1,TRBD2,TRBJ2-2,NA,CASSPPGLAGVGGELFF,TGCGCCAGCAGCCCACCGGGACTAGCGGGAGTGGGCGGGGAGCTGTTTTTT
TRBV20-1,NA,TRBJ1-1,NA,CSASVGASTEAFF,TGCAGTGCTAGTGTGGGGGCGAGCACTGAAGCTTTCTTT
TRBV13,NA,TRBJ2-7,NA,CASSFNRRRSYEQYF,TGTGCCAGCAGCTTCAACAGACGGCGGAGCTACGAGCAGTACTTC
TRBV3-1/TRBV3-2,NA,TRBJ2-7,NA,CASSLGQGTYEQYF,TGTGCCAGCAGCCTAGGACAAGGGACCTACGAGCAGTACTTC
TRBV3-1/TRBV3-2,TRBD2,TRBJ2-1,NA,CASSQDLGGNNEQFF,TGTGCCAGCAGCCAAGATCTGGGGGGGAACAATGAGCAGTTCTTC
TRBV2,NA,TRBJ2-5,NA,CASSEYQQETQYF,TGTGCCAGCAGTGAGTATCAGCAAGAGACCCAGTACTTC
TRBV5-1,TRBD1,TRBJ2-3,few,CASRQGAEEDTQYF,TGCGCCAGCAGGCAGGGGGCAGAGGAGGATACGCAGTATTTT
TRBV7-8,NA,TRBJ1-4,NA,CASSLGGEGEKLFF,TGTGCCAGCAGCTTAGGAGGGGAGGGTGAAAAACTGTTTTTT
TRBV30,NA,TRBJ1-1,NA,CAWSKPPPPEAFF,TGTGCCTGGAGTAAACCCCCGCCCCCTGAAGCTTTCTTT
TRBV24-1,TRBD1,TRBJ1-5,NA,CATSGGTGDNQPQHF,TGTGCCACCAGTGGCGGCACAGGGGACAATCAGCCCCAGCATTTT
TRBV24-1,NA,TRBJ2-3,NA,CATSGDPGFNTDTQYF,TGTGCCACCAGTGGCGACCCAGGGTTCAACACAGATACGCAGTATTTT
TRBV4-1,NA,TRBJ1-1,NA,CASSRYLLGIYTEAFF,TGCGCCAGCAGCCGCTACCTCCTGGGGATATACACTGAAGCTTTCTTT
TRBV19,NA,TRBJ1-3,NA,CASSPRSRNTIYF,TGTGCCAGTAGTCCAAGATCGAGAAACACCATATATTTT
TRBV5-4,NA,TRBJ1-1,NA,CASSSGTNKNTEAFF,TGTGCCAGCAGCTCCGGGACAAACAAGAACACTGAAGCTTTCTTT
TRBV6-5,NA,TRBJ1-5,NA,CAGGVNGVSNQPQHF,TGTGCCGGGGGGGTAAACGGGGTCAGCAATCAGCCCCAGCATTTT
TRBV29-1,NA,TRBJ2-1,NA,CSVERVREWAEQFF,TGCAGCGTTGAAAGGGTAAGGGAGTGGGCTGAGCAGTTCTTC
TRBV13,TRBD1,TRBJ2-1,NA,CASSLEQGALDEQFF,TGTGCCAGCAGCTTAGAACAGGGGGCGCTGGATGAGCAGTTCTTC
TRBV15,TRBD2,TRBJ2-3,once,CATSRVSGRRDTQYF,TGTGCCACCAGCAGAGTTAGCGGGAGGAGAGATACGCAGTATTTT
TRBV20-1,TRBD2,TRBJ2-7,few,CSASLPGRVDEQYF,TGCAGTGCTAGTCTTCCCGGGAGGGTCGACGAGCAGTACTTC
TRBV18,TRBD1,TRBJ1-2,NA,CASSPGGTGENGYTF,TGTGCCAGCTCACCGGGCGGTACAGGGGAGAATGGCTACACCTTC
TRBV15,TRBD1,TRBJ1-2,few,CATSLDRDYGYTF,TGTGCCACCAGCCTCGACAGGGACTATGGCTACACCTTC
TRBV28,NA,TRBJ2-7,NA,CASSLRGGYFEQYF,TGTGCCAGCAGTTTAAGAGGTGGATATTTCGAGCAGTACTTC
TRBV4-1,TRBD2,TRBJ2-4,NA,CASSQPPGLAVSDIQYF,TGCGCCAGCAGCCAACCCCCGGGACTAGCGGTTTCTGACATTCAGTACTTC
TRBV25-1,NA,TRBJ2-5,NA,CASSEDRGETQYF,TGTGCCAGCAGTGAAGATCGGGGGGAGACCCAGTACTTC
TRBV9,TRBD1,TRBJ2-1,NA,CASSSSTGTGNEQFF,TGTGCCAGCAGCTCATCGACAGGGACGGGCAATGAGCAGTTCTTC
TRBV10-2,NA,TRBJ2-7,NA,CASRDLSYEQYF,TGCGCCAGCAGAGACCTCTCCTACGAGCAGTACTTC